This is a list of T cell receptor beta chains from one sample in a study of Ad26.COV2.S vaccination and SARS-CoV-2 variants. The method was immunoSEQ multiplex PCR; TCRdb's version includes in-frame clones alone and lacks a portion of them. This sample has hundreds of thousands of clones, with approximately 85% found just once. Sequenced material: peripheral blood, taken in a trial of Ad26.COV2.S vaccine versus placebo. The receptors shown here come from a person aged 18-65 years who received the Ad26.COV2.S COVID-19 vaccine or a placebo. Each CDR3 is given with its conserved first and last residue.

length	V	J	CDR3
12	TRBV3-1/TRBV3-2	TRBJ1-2	CASSTGVDGYTF
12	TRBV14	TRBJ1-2	CASSRQSYGYTF
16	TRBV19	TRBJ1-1	CASSTRVGGKLSEAFF
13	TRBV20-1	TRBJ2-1	CSASLTGYNEQFF
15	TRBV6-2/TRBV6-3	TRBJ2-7	CASSYELAGGYEQYF
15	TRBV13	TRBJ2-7	CASSQLRDRDYEQYF
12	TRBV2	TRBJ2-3	CASSRQTDTQYF
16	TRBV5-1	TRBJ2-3	CASSSGWRGNTDTQYF
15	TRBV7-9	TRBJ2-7	CASSPGTGGFYEQYF
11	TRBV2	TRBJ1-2	CASSADYGYTF
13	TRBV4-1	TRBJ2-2	CASSQGGTGELFF
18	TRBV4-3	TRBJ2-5	CASSPGLAGALNQETQYF
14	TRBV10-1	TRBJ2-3	CASSEGRSTDTQYF
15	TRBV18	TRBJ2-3	CASSPPSGGADTQYF
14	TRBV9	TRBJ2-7	CASGLGLAGFEQYF
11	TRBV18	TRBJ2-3	CASSPGTTQYF
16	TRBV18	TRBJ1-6	CASSLIGIEDNSPLHF
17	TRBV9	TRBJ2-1	CASSEDSRFTYYNEQFF
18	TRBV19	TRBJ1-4	CASSPPGTPGLGVEKLFF
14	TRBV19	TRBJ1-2	CASSIFSGNYGYTF
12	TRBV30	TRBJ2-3	CAWSWGGDTQYF
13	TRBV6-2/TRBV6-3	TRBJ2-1	CASSRTDYNEQFF
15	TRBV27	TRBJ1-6	CASSFSGKLNSPLHF
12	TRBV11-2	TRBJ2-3	CASSPYTDTQYF
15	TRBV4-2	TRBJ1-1	CASSYFATAPEGAFF
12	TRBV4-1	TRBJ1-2	CASSQGLSGYTF
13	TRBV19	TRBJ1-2	CASSIQGLNGYTF
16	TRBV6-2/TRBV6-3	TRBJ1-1	CASSYQKGAWNTEAFF
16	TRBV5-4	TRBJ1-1	CASSHETGGKNTEAFF
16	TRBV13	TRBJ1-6	CASSSTGEGLNSPLHF
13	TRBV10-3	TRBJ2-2	CAIRQGNTGELFF
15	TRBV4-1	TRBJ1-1	CASSRGGRLNTEAFF
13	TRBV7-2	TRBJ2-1	CASSSDRDHEQFF
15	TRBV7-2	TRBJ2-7	CASSLAQGAWYEQYF
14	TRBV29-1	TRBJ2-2	CSALQGHNTGELFF
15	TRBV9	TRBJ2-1	CASSGSGNSYNEQFF
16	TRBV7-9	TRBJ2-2	CASSLWGQGSYLELFF
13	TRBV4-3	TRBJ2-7	CASSQEGPYEQYF
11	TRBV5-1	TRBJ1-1	CASRGYTEAFF
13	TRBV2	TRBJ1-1	CASRKDVNTEAFF
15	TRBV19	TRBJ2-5	CASSIGQGPQETQYF
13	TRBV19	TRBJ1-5	CASSQGDSQPQHF
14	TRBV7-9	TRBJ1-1	CASGKQGMNTEAFF
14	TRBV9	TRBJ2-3	CASSVGSRTDTQYF
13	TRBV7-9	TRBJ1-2	CASSPEGLYGYTF
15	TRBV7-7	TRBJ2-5	CASSLNWGTEETQYF
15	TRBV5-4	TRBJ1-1	CASSSDRAMNTEAFF
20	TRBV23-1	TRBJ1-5	CASSPPKLQENKNSNQPQHF
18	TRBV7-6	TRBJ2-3	CASSSNFPLASATDTQYF
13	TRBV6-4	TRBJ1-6	CASSEARGSPLHF
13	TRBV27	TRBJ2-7	CASSLSRGYEQYF
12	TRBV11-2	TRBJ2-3	CATTHRRDTQYF